This record covers a single T cell receptor (beta chain). Its antigen is currently unknown. This specimen belongs to a study of cytomegalovirus exposure and HLA in healthy donors. Study context: HLA-typed donors were the source of around 85 million unique TCRs held in an early data release.

General study findings and limits: Certain indistinguishable V segments, among them TRBV6-2 and TRBV6-3, were excluded. With later analysis, a missense DCLRE1C variant became linked to TCR beta V- and J-gene trimming. Across HLA loci, a later analysis found differing TCR association rates, with DRB1 most and HLA-C fewest.

The V gene lost 5 bases and the J gene lost 6 bases, with 16 bases spanning the gap. CDR3 length: 15 residues. Looked up from germline, CDR1 is SGHVS and CDR2 is FNYEAQ. The PCR contained 60 Vbeta and 13 Jbeta primers. Profiling relied on immunoSEQ multiplex PCR, and the TCRdb table lists in-frame clones only, not all of them. Its clone listing holds about 100,000 clones. The sample comprised PBMCs. This clonotype originated in a man in his fifties in good health and CMV-seronegative. The gene calls are TRBV7-6 and TRBJ2-2; possible D gene TRBD1, 6 bases. The CDR3 protein is CASSRNSYRAGELFF. The CDR3 region has the DNA TGTGCCAGCAGCCGAAACTCCTACAGGGCCGGGGAGCTGTTTTTT. Together with reference TRBV7-6 and TRBJ2-2, the CDR3 gives the full variable domain: GAGVSQSPRYKVTKRGQDVALRCDPISGHVSLYWYRQALGQGPEFLTYFNYEAQQDKSGLPNDRFSAERPEGSISTLTIQRTEQRDSAMYRCASSRNSYRAGELFFGEGSRLTVL.